This TCR beta chain was found in a study of Ad26.COV2.S vaccination and SARS-CoV-2 variants. As for the study in general: Ad26.COV2.S arm of COV1001 included the donor. Study results and limitations: Participants given vaccine showed non-spike TCR breadth similar to that of placebo recipients.

Described treatment: roughly 18 received Ad26.COV2.S at low or high dose, single or two shots; five or six received placebo; per-sample allocation not given. Each sample was drawn 63 days after the first injection (of vaccine or placebo). Expressing Wuhan-strain SARS-CoV-2 spike, an Ad26 vector served as the vaccine. About this clone itself: The antigen is undetermined.

Data came from immunoSEQ multiplex PCR; TCRdb stores just in-frame clones and leaves some out. Of about 460,000 clones listed, roughly 87% were seen once; the top ten hold 1.5% to 2%. CDR1 and CDR2 (germline): LGHDT, YNNKEL (reference sequence). The CDR3 runs to 10 residues. Trimming cost V 9 bases and J 5 bases, with 7 bases left between them. The source was peripheral blood, collected in a trial of Ad26.COV2.S vaccine versus placebo. The receptor was isolated from a person aged 18 to 65 who received the Ad26.COV2.S COVID-19 vaccine or a placebo. The chain couples TRBV3-1 (or the pseudogene TRBV3-2) to TRBJ2-5, with unresolved D. The CDR3 region is CARIWETQYF. Here the CDR3 DNA reads TGTGCCAGGATATGGGAGACCCAGTACTTC.